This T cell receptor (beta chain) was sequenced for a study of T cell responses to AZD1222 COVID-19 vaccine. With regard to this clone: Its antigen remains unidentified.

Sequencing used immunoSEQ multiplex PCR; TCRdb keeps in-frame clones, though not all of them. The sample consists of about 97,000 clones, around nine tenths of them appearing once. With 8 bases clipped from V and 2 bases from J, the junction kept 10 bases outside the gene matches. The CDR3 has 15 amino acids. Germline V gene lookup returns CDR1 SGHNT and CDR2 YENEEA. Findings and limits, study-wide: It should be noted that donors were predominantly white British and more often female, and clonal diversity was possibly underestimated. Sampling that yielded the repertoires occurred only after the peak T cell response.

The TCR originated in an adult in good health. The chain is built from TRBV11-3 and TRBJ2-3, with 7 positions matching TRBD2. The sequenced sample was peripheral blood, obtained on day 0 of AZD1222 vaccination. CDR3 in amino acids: CASSMGSGHTDTQYF. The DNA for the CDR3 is TGTGCCAGCTCGATGGGTAGCGGGCACACAGATACGCAGTATTTT.